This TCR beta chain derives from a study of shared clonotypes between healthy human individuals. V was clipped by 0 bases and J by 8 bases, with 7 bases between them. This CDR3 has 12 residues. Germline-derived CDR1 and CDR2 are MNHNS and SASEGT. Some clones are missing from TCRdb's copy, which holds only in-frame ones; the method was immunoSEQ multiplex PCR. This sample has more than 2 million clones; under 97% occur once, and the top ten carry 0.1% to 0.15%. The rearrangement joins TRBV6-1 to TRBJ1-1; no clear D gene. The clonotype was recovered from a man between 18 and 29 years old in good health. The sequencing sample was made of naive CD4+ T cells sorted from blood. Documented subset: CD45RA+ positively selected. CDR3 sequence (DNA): TGTGCCAGCAGTGAAGCCGGGTTCGAAGCTTTCTTT. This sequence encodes CASSEAGFEAFF.